The 23 T cell receptor beta chains below all came from one sample that was sequenced in a study of blood T cell repertoires in COVID-19. The table came from immunoSEQ multiplex PCR; TCRdb's copy has only in-frame clones and leaves some out. The data contain 100,000 to 150,000 clones, around 83% of them singletons. Sequenced material: peripheral blood. These receptors originate from a man in his 60s with acute or convalescent COVID-19.

This clone was picked up a small number of times. J is TRBJ1-3 and V is TRBV2; no reliable D call. V gave up 6 bases and J gave up 0 bases, with 18 bases separating them. Germline V CDR1 and CDR2: SNHLY, FYNNEI. The CDR3 length is 17 residues. CDR3 nucleotide sequence: TGTGCCAGCAGGTCCGCTTCAGGTGGGAGCTCTGGAAACACCATATATTTT. It translates to CASRSASGGSSGNTIYF. The whole variable domain, remainder taken from reference TRBV2 and TRBJ1-3, is EPEVTQTPSHQVTQMGQEVILRCVPISNHLYFYWYRQILGQKVEFLVSFYNNEISEKSEIFDDQFSVERPDGSNFTLKIRSTKLEDSAMYFCASRSASGGSSGNTIYFGEGSWLTVV.

The chain has TRBV7-2 and TRBJ1-5, with 7 bases that match TRBD1. The germline V gene encodes CDR1 SGHTA and CDR2 FQGNSA. V gave up 2 bases and J gave up 0 bases; unmatched junction bases: 4. The CDR3 contains 16 residues. The CDR3 DNA is TGTGCCAGCAGCTTAATAGGGACAGATAGCAATCAGCCCCAGCATTTT. Translated: CASSLIGTDSNQPQHF. Full variable domain (outside the CDR3, taken from reference TRBV7-2 and TRBJ1-5): GAGVSQSPSNKVTEKGKDVELRCDPISGHTALYWYRQSLGQGLEFLIYFQGNSAPDKSGLPSDRFSAERTGGSVSTLTIQRTQQEDSAVYLCASSLIGTDSNQPQHFGDGTRLSIL.

In its sample, this clone was seen a few times. The chain carries TRBV5-3 and TRBJ1-1; D ambiguous. TRBV5-3 is treated as an ORF (open reading frame) with a function not yet certain. The CDR3 extends over 14 amino acids. Trimming took 1 base from V and 0 from J, leaving 7 bases between them. CDR3 sequence reads: CARSLFQMNTEAFF. The CDR3 DNA reads TGTGCCAGAAGCTTGTTCCAGATGAACACTGAAGCTTTCTTT.

V is TRBV2 and J is TRBJ2-1; the match to TRBD1 covers 7 bases. The germline V gene has CDR1 SNHLY and CDR2 FYNNEI. The V segment lost 6 bases and the J segment 1 base; nucleotides outside the gene matches: 6. CDR3 length: 15 residues. The CDR3 nucleotides are TGTGCCAGCAGGTTTACAGGGGCGTCCTACAATGAGCAGTTCTTC. Translating it yields CASRFTGASYNEQFF.

The chain employs TRBV28 and TRBJ1-2, with D tentatively TRBD1 (5 bases). Deletions cut 1 base from V and 8 bases from J, with 14 bases between. The germline CDR1 and CDR2 sequences are MDHEN and SYDVKM. This CDR3 comprises 14 residues. As DNA, the CDR3 is TGTGCCAGCAGTTTATCGGGCAGGGTGGAGGGCTACACCTTC. Protein sequence: CASSLSGRVEGYTF.

The gene calls are TRBV30 and TRBJ2-7; possibly TRBD2 for D (6 bases). Germline V lookup: CDR1 GTSNPN, CDR2 SVGIG (reference sequence). Trimming stripped 3 bases from V and 6 bases from J, with 21 bases between. The length of the CDR3 is 15 residues. The CDR3, as DNA: TGTGCCTGGAGCCGGCGGGGAACTTCGCGGCGCGAGCAGTACTTC. Amino acid sequence: CAWSRRGTSRREQYF.

The chain uses TRBV27 and TRBJ1-2, with 10 bases fitting TRBD1. Germline CDR1 MNHEY, CDR2 SMNVEV (reference sequence). CDR3 length equals 16 residues. J gave up 8 bases and V 6 bases, and 15 bases lay outside the gene matches. CDR3 bases: TGTGCCAGCAGCCCCATGCCGGGACAGGGGCTGCGCGGCTACACCTTC. Protein sequence: CASSPMPGQGLRGYTF.

This chain links TRBV18 with TRBJ2-4; D gene ambiguous. The length of the CDR3 is 16 residues. The germline CDR1 and CDR2 sequences are KGHSH and LQKENI. The V gene lost 3 bases and the J gene lost 2 bases, with 14 bases spanning the gap. CDR3 in DNA: TGTGCCAGCTCACCCCTAGAATCTACGACCAAAAACATTCAGTACTTC. It specifies CASSPLESTTKNIQYF.

This chain links TRBV3-1 (or the pseudogene TRBV3-2) with TRBJ1-1; a weak D match, TRBD1 (5 bases). This CDR3 is 14 amino acids long. Germline CDR1 and CDR2: LGHDT and YNNKEL (reference sequence). V lost 1 base and J lost 0, with 6 bases in between. The CDR3 loop reads CASSQADMNTEAFF. The CDR3 region has the DNA TGTGCCAGCAGCCAAGCGGACATGAACACTGAAGCTTTCTTT.

The chain carries TRBV9 and TRBJ2-7; 10 nucleotides line up with TRBD2. J was trimmed by 4 bases and V by 4 bases; bases with no gene match: 5. The CDR3 consists of 14 residues. Germline CDR1 and CDR2: SGDLS and YYNGEE. As DNA, the CDR3 is TGTGCCAGCAGCCCCGGACTAGCGGAGTACGAGCAGTACTTC. Its protein is CASSPGLAEYEQYF.

The chain employs TRBV7-9 and TRBJ1-4, with TRBD1 as a possible D gene (5 bases). Germline V gene lookup returns CDR1 SEHNR and CDR2 FQNEAQ (reference sequence). Trimming removed 5 bases from V and 4 bases from J, with 11 bases in between. The CDR3 contains 14 residues. Here the CDR3 reads CASSPDRYNEKLFF. DNA for the CDR3: TGTGCCAGCAGCCCAGACAGATATAATGAAAAACTGTTTTTT.

This rearrangement joins TRBV6-6 to TRBJ2-1, with D tentatively TRBD2 (5 bases). The germline CDR1 and CDR2 sequences are MNHNY and SVGAGI (reference sequence). Trimming took off 7 bases at V and 0 bases at J, with 13 bases between the two ends. This CDR3 comprises 15 residues. CDR3 residues: CASTQSGSSYNEQFF. Written as DNA, the CDR3 is TGTGCCAGCACCCAGAGCGGATCCTCCTACAATGAGCAGTTCTTC.

The chain couples TRBV28 to TRBJ2-3, with unresolved D. Germline CDR1 MDHEN, CDR2 SYDVKM. This CDR3 spans 12 amino acids. Trimming left V 5 bases short and J 3 bases short, with 6 bases between. Here the CDR3 reads CASSTSTDTQYF. DNA for the CDR3: TGTGCCAGCAGTACAAGTACAGATACGCAGTATTTT.

This clone occurred once. The V and J genes are TRBV30 and TRBJ2-7; TRBD1 agrees at 8 bases. J was trimmed by 5 bases and V by 2 bases; bases with no gene match: 2. The CDR3 has 12 amino acids. Germline V gene lookup returns CDR1 GTSNPN and CDR2 SVGIG (reference sequence). CDR3 protein: CAWSQGADEQYF. The DNA for the CDR3 is TGTGCCTGGAGTCAGGGGGCGGACGAGCAGTACTTC.

This clone has a single count. This chain uses TRBV7-2 with TRBJ1-2, with 7 bases matching TRBD1. The CDR3 length is 15 residues. V lost 5 bases, J lost 6 bases, and 12 bases stayed unmatched. Per germline, CDR1 SGHTA and CDR2 FQGNSA. CDR3 in amino acids: CASSLDFGTANGYTF. The CDR3 DNA is TGTGCCAGCAGCCTCGACTTTGGGACAGCAAATGGCTACACCTTC. Looking up the rest from reference TRBV7-2 and TRBJ1-2 gives the full variable domain: GAGVSQSPSNKVTEKGKDVELRCDPISGHTALYWYRQSLGQGLEFLIYFQGNSAPDKSGLPSDRFSAERTGGSVSTLTIQRTQQEDSAVYLCASSLDFGTANGYTFGSGTRLTVV.

The rearrangement joins TRBV5-4 to TRBJ1-1; weak D call: TRBD1 (5 bases). V was cut by 0 bases and J by 5 bases, with 11 bases left in between. The CDR3 has 14 residues. In germline, CDR1 is SGHNT, CDR2 YYREEE (reference sequence). The CDR3 DNA sequence: TGTGCCAGCAGCTTGGACGGGGGGTGGACTGAAGCTTTCTTT. Its protein product is CASSLDGGWTEAFF.

The chain employs TRBV7-9 and TRBJ1-2; 7 nucleotides agree with TRBD1. The CDR3 consists of 14 residues. V dropped 5 bases and J dropped 4; count of bases not matched to a gene: 7. In germline, CDR1 is SEHNR, CDR2 FQNEAQ (reference sequence). CDR3 sequence reads: CASSPKGAGYGYTF. As DNA, the CDR3 is TGTGCCAGCAGCCCGAAGGGGGCAGGCTATGGCTACACCTTC.

V is TRBV21-1 and J is TRBJ2-5; TRBD1 is taken as the D call from the table, unchecked against the DNA. TRBV21-1 has pseudogene status. CDR3 size: 15 residues. The CDR3 here is CASSRTGFPLETQYF. The CDR3 DNA is TGTGCCAGCAGTCGGACAGGGTTCCCCTTGGAGACCCAGTACTTC.

V and J are TRBV6-4 and TRBJ2-7, with 12 bases aligning to TRBD1. The CDR3 sequence is 19 residues long. Losses at the gene ends were 0 bases for V and 4 bases for J; bases not matched to a gene: 13. Germline assignment: CDR1 MRHNA and CDR2 SNTAGT. CDR3 region: CASSDSGQGAYFAWYEQYF. The CDR3 nucleotides read TGTGCCAGCAGTGACTCGGGACAGGGGGCCTACTTCGCTTGGTACGAGCAGTACTTC.

The J gene is TRBJ1-4, the V gene TRBV14; tentative D call: TRBD1 (6 bases). The germline V gene has CDR1 SGHDN and CDR2 FVKESK. CDR3 size: 21 residues. V gave up 4 bases and J gave up 3 bases, with 30 bases separating them. The CDR3 sequence: CASSRITQAGGRVGANEKLFF. As DNA, the CDR3 is TGTGCCAGCAGCCGTATTACGCAGGCGGGGGGGCGGGTGGGGGCTAATGAAAAACTGTTTTTT.

The genes are TRBV2 and TRBJ2-7; TRBD2 matches 11 bases. CDR1 and CDR2 (germline): SNHLY, FYNNEI. After removal of 5 bases from V and 4 bases from J, the junction contained 10 bases not matched to a gene. This CDR3 is 16 amino acids long. CDR3 loop: CASSRNLAGGLYEQYF. The CDR3 bases are TGTGCCAGCAGTCGTAATCTAGCGGGAGGTTTATACGAGCAGTACTTC.

The J gene is TRBJ1-4, the V gene TRBV28; TRBD1 might be the D (5 bases). V was shortened by 3 bases and J by 0 bases, with 8 bases between the two germline ends. This CDR3 is built from 15 residues. Germline V lookup: CDR1 MDHEN, CDR2 SYDVKM. The CDR3 bases are TGTGCCAGCAGTTTTTCGGGGGCAACTAATGAAAAACTGTTTTTT. This gives the protein CASSFSGATNEKLFF.

CDR3 in amino acids: CASSIYTEAFF. The CDR3 DNA sequence: TGTGCCAGTAGTATCTACACTGAAGCTTTCTTT. V is TRBV19 and J is TRBJ1-1; D is undetermined. CDR3 length: 11 residues. V lost 3 bases to trimming and J lost 3 bases, with 2 bases between them. Germline assignment: CDR1 LNHDA and CDR2 SQIVND (reference sequence).